This TCR beta chain came from a study of cytomegalovirus exposure and HLA in healthy donors. Across the whole study: Among the approximately 420 donors who were genotyped, about 80% fell in the genetic ancestry cluster that is associated with self-reported Caucasian donors.

This CDR3 contains 21 residues. With 0 bases removed from V and 3 bases from J, the gap between germline ends came to 28 bases. Germline CDR1 and CDR2: SGHVS and FQNEAQ. The sample holds one count of this clone. Its antigen is unknown. A multiplex PCR was run with 60 Vbeta primers and 13 Jbeta primers. Repertoires were generated with immunoSEQ multiplex PCR, while TCRdb's copy carries only in-frame clones and drops some. Of more than 150,000 clones listed, about 85% are singletons. Donors had nominal health at sampling but likely had unrecorded immune exposures. General observations from the study: In a later analysis, V- and J-gene trimming of beta chains associated with a DCLRE1C missense variant, replicated independently. The analysis excluded some indistinguishable V segments, including TRBV6-2 and TRBV6-3.

The chain has TRBV7-8 and TRBJ2-3, with a tentative D call TRBD1 (6 bases). This sequence originates from a woman younger than 30 in good health and CMV-seronegative. Sequenced: PBMCs. This CDR3 reads CASSLARVFPGLVGATDTQYF. CDR3 nucleotides: TGTGCCAGCAGCTTAGCGCGTGTCTTCCCTGGCCTGGTGGGGGCGACAGATACGCAGTATTTT.